This entry features one TCR beta chain sequence. Each of the CD4+ naive, central memory, regulatory and stem cell-like memory populations was sorted via CD45RO/CCR7/CD25/CD127/CD95/CD27. Every sorted population was more than 95% pure. The data belong to a study of beta chain features in type 1 diabetes. Overall study: Cell yields, gender and age were comparable in patients and healthy donors.

Sequencing targeted expressed TCRB transcripts, as all isolated RNA had been reverse transcribed. The read count averaged about 3.6 million across naive, central memory and regulatory T cell samples. Libraries were prepared by immunoSEQ multiplex PCR; TCRdb keeps only in-frame clonotypes and omits some of them. The profile shows around 430,000 clones, around 28% of them singletons. Germline loops: CDR1 SQVTM, CDR2 ANQGSEA. Trimming took 4 bases from V and 6 from J; bases not matched to a gene: 7. The CDR3 has 15 residues. This receptor was taken from a man between 18 and 35 years old in good health. The sequenced sample consisted of naive CD4+ T cells from blood. V is TRBV29-1 and J is TRBJ2-4, with 12 bases fitting TRBD1. The CDR3 nucleotides read TGCAGCGTTGCGTCGGGACAGGGGGCAGCAAACATTCAGTACTTC. As protein: CSVASGQGAANIQYF.